The 16 T cell receptor beta chains listed next were all sequenced from one sample in a study of cytomegalovirus exposure and HLA in healthy donors. A multiplex PCR was run with 60 Vbeta primers and 13 Jbeta primers. Measured with immunoSEQ multiplex PCR; TCRdb has only the in-frame clones, and not every one. The sample lists about 96,000 clones; roughly 74% were seen once. The sequenced material came from PBMCs. The receptor source for this set is a female donor in good health and CMV-seropositive.

The chain recombines TRBV5-6 with TRBJ2-6; D is perhaps TRBD2 (7 bases). Germline CDR1 and CDR2: SGHDT and YYEEEE. The V end lost 3 bases, the J end lost 0 bases, and 13 bases lay between the germline ends. The CDR3 loop spans 17 amino acids. The CDR3 region is CASSWGGGSSGANVLTF. For the CDR3, the DNA is TGTGCCAGCAGCTGGGGGGGCGGGTCCTCTGGGGCCAACGTCCTGACTTTC.

The chain uses TRBV4-1 and TRBJ2-7; a possible D gene is TRBD2 (6 bases). This CDR3 has 17 residues. V shed 6 bases and J shed 3 bases, with 24 bases lying between them. The germline CDR1 and CDR2 sequences are MGHRA and YSYEKL. CDR3 sequence: CASSQALMSGGNYEQYF. The CDR3 bases are TGCGCCAGCAGTCAGGCCTTAATGAGCGGAGGGAACTACGAGCAGTACTTC.

The chain combines TRBV5-1 with TRBJ1-1, with unresolved D. The V gene lost 4 bases and the J gene lost 1 base, with 8 bases spanning the gap. Germline V lookup: CDR1 SGHRS, CDR2 YFSETQ. The CDR3 is 13 residues long. For the CDR3, the DNA is TGCGCCAGCAGCAGGAGGGAGAACACTGAAGCTTTCTTT. The encoded protein is CASSRRENTEAFF. Full variable domain (missing parts from reference TRBV5-1 and TRBJ1-1): KAGVTQTPRYLIKTRGQQVTLSCSPISGHRSVSWYQQTPGQGLQFLFEYFSETQRNKGNFPGRFSGRQFSNSRSEMNVSTLELGDSALYLCASSRRENTEAFFGQGTRLTVV.

The chain joins TRBV6-1 to TRBJ1-2; no clear D gene. Germline assignment: CDR1 MNHNS and CDR2 SASEGT. V dropped 2 bases and J dropped 4 bases, with 11 bases sitting between them. The CDR3 is 14 amino acids. CDR3 sequence: CASSEFNGPYGYTF. CDR3 bases: TGTGCCAGCAGTGAATTTAACGGTCCCTATGGCTACACCTTC.

The DNA for the CDR3 is TGCGCCAGCAGCCAAGAGGGGGCCCCGTATAATTCACCCCTCCACTTT. Its protein is CASSQEGAPYNSPLHF. This chain joins TRBV4-1 and TRBJ1-6; weak D call: TRBD1 (6 bases). Germline CDR1 reads MGHRA; CDR2 reads YSYEKL. V dropped 0 bases and J dropped 4 bases, with 10 bases sitting between them. The CDR3 length is 16 residues.

The V and J genes are TRBV6-1 and TRBJ1-2; 12 bases agree with TRBD1. Per the germline V gene, CDR1 is MNHNS and CDR2 is SASEGT. The CDR3 sequence is 16 residues long. Germline trimming cut 4 bases from V and 7 bases from J; bases unmatched to any gene: 10. CDR3 in amino acids: CASSGQSGTGGSGYTF. CDR3 nucleotide sequence: TGTGCCAGCAGTGGACAGTCCGGGACAGGGGGCTCTGGCTACACCTTC.

The V and J genes are TRBV7-2 and TRBJ2-1; 11 nucleotides agree with TRBD1. The CDR3 extends over 16 amino acids. V dropped 5 bases and J dropped 6; count of bases not matched to a gene: 9. Germline assignment: CDR1 SGHTA and CDR2 FQGNSA. In DNA form, the CDR3 reads TGTGCCAGCAGCGAACGGACAGGGGGCAGAGGCAATGAGCAGTTCTTC. As protein: CASSERTGGRGNEQFF. The full variable domain, its missing parts supplied by reference TRBV7-2 and TRBJ2-1, is GAGVSQSPSNKVTEKGKDVELRCDPISGHTALYWYRQSLGQGLEFLIYFQGNSAPDKSGLPSDRFSAERTGGSVSTLTIQRTQQEDSAVYLCASSERTGGRGNEQFFGPGTRLTVL.

This rearrangement joins TRBV9 to TRBJ1-4; the D is unclear. Trimming removed 4 bases at V and 8 bases at J, with 15 bases between. The germline V gene has CDR1 SGDLS and CDR2 YYNGEE. The CDR3 is 14 amino acids. The CDR3 DNA reads TGTGCCAGCAGCTTTGACACGGCATCGGAAAAACTGTTTTTT. Translated: CASSFDTASEKLFF.

This clone was detected a few times. The gene calls are TRBV7-8 and TRBJ1-1; D uncertain. Trimming left V 5 bases short and J 2 bases short, with 12 bases between. The CDR3 extends over 14 amino acids. Germline loops: CDR1 SGHVS, CDR2 FQNEAQ. Here the CDR3 reads CASSLIPGNTEAFF. CDR3 nucleotides: TGTGCCAGCAGCCTAATTCCGGGTAACACTGAAGCTTTCTTT.

The rearrangement links TRBV7-2 to TRBJ2-5; D is possibly TRBD1 (5 bases). The V and J ends lost 6 bases and 4 bases respectively, with 12 bases between them. Germline loops: CDR1 SGHTA, CDR2 FQGNSA. This CDR3 contains 13 residues. CDR3 region: CASRGAGRETQYF. CDR3 DNA: TGTGCCAGCAGAGGGGCCGGTAGAGAGACCCAGTACTTC.

V is TRBV28 and J is TRBJ1-5; no clear D gene. The CDR3 is 16 residues long. With 1 base removed from V and 2 bases from J, the gap between germline ends came to 12 bases. The germline V gene encodes CDR1 MDHEN and CDR2 SYDVKM. CDR3 nucleotides: TGTGCCAGCAGTTTATCGCCGGGATATGGCAATCAGCCCCAGCATTTT. This encodes CASSLSPGYGNQPQHF.

The sample holds one count of this clone. The chain joins TRBV25-1 to TRBJ1-1, with 10 bases aligning to TRBD1. CDR1 MGHDK and CDR2 SYGVNS come from the germline V gene. This CDR3 comprises 16 residues. With 3 bases clipped from V and 7 bases from J, the junction kept 11 bases outside the gene matches. The CDR3 here is CASSEPTGQGSGEAFF. CDR3 in DNA: TGTGCCAGCAGTGAGCCGACGGGACAGGGGAGCGGTGAAGCTTTCTTT. The full variable domain, with the rest looked up from reference TRBV25-1 and TRBJ1-1, is EADIYQTPRYLVIGTGKKITLECSQTMGHDKMYWYQQDPGMELHLIHYSYGVNSTEKGDLSSESTVSRIRTEHFPLTLESARPSHTSQYLCASSEPTGQGSGEAFFGQGTRLTVV.

This clone was observed a few times. The CDR3 nucleotides are TGCGCCAGCAGCTGGACAGGGGAGAACTATGGCTACACCTTC. Its translation: CASSWTGENYGYTF. The chain joins TRBV5-1 to TRBJ1-2, with TRBD1 matching 9 bases. J gave up 2 bases and V 3 bases, and 2 bases lay outside the gene matches. Germline CDR1 reads SGHRS; CDR2 reads YFSETQ. This CDR3 spans 14 amino acids.

The CDR3 DNA sequence: TGTGCCAGCAGGTTCCGGGACAGGGGTGACGAGCAGTACTTC. Protein: CASRFRDRGDEQYF. The J gene is TRBJ2-7, the V gene TRBV7-8; TRBD1 matches 10 bases. Trimming removed 6 bases from V and 5 bases from J; junction bases left unmatched: 7. Looked up from germline, CDR1 is SGHVS and CDR2 is FQNEAQ. The CDR3 is made up of 14 amino acids. The full variable domain, in which reference TRBV7-8 and TRBJ2-7 provide the parts outside the CDR3, is GAGVSQSPRYKVAKRGQDVALRCDPISGHVSLFWYQQALGQGPEFLTYFQNEAQLDKSGLPSDRFFAERPEGSVSTLKIQRTQQEDSAVYLCASRFRDRGDEQYFGPGTRLTVT.

This clone was found a few times. The genes are TRBV7-2 and TRBJ2-1; 9 nucleotides align to TRBD2. Germline V lookup: CDR1 SGHTA, CDR2 FQGNSA. The J segment lost 5 bases and the V segment lost 3 bases, leaving 5 bases of the junction unmatched. This CDR3 region has 15 residues. The CDR3 DNA is TGTGCCAGCAGCTTGCGGCTAGCGGGGCACAATGAGCAGTTCTTC. Translating gives CASSLRLAGHNEQFF.

This clone has only one observation. The gene calls are TRBV11-2 and TRBJ2-7; D may be TRBD2 (6 bases). The V gene lost 5 bases and the J gene lost 9 bases, with 17 bases spanning the gap. This CDR3 has 13 residues. Germline V gene lookup returns CDR1 SGHAT and CDR2 FQNNGV. As DNA, the CDR3 is TGTGCCAGCAGCGGTAGGGACTCCGAAAGGCAGTACTTC. It encodes CASSGRDSERQYF. Complete variable domain (other parts from reference TRBV11-2 and TRBJ2-7): EAGVAQSPRYKIIEKRQSVAFWCNPISGHATLYWYQQILGQGPKLLIQFQNNGVVDDSQLPKDRFSAERLKGVDSTLKIQPAKLEDSAVYLCASSGRDSERQYFGPGTRLTVT.